What follows are 3 T cell receptor beta chains derived from one specimen sequenced in a study of cytomegalovirus exposure and HLA in healthy donors. Vbeta (60) and Jbeta (13) primers were used in the PCR. TCRdb keeps only in-frame clones here, not all; method: immunoSEQ multiplex PCR. The sample lists around 100,000 clones, about 69% occurring once. The sample consisted of PBMCs. The origin of the receptors is a human donor in good health.

The CDR3 sequence is CASSLGGWVQETQYF. The CDR3 nucleotides are TGCGCCAGCAGCTTGGGCGGATGGGTACAAGAGACCCAGTACTTC. The V and J genes are TRBV5-1 and TRBJ2-5; D call uncertain. This CDR3 is 15 amino acids long. Germline CDR1 reads SGHRS; CDR2 reads YFSETQ. V was pared by 0 bases and J by 2 bases, with 11 bases between.

This chain links TRBV19 with TRBJ2-1; 7 bases fit TRBD1. V was pared by 7 bases and J by 0 bases, with 6 bases of the junction left unmatched. Germline V lookup: CDR1 LNHDA, CDR2 SQIVND (reference sequence). This CDR3 spans 15 amino acids. CDR3 region: CASKVDRSSYNEQFF. CDR3 bases: TGTGCCAGTAAGGTGGACAGGAGCTCCTACAATGAGCAGTTCTTC.

This sequence joins TRBV27 and TRBJ2-5; the match to TRBD1 covers 7 bases. CDR1 MNHEY and CDR2 SMNVEV come from the germline V gene (reference sequence). This CDR3 region has 15 residues. With V trimmed by 4 bases and J by 2 bases, 7 bases remained unmatched. The CDR3 DNA follows: TGTGCCAGCAGTTCCCTCACGGGACAGCAAGAGACCCAGTACTTC. Translation gives CASSSLTGQQETQYF.